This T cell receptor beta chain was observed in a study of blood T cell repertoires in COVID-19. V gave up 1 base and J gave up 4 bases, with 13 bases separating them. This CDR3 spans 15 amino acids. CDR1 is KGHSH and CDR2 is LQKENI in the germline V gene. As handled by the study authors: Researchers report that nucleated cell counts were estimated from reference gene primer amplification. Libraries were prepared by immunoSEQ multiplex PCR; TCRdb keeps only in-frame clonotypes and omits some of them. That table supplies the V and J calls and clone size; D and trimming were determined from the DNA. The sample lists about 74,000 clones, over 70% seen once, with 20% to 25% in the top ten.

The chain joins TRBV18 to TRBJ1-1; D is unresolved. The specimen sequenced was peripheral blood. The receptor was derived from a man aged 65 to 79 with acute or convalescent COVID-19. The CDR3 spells CASSPREMAGTEAFF. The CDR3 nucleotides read TGTGCCAGCTCACCACGGGAGATGGCGGGCACTGAAGCTTTCTTT.